Following are 3 T cell receptor beta chains from one sample sequenced in a study of T cells in localized non-small cell lung cancer. The assay was immunoSEQ multiplex PCR, and TCRdb's table has in-frame clones only and misses some. The table lists tens of thousands of clones, 86% of them singletons. The sample was peripheral blood, taken before any cancer treatment. These receptors originate from a woman aged 35-75 years with stage I lung adenocarcinoma.

The CDR3 DNA sequence: TGCGCCAGCAGCCCCGGGGGGACCTCCGGGGAGACCCAGTACTTC. Translated, it gives CASSPGGTSGETQYF. The genes are TRBV5-1 and TRBJ2-5, with TRBD2 identical over 7 bases. The J segment lost 5 bases and the V segment lost 4 bases, leaving 11 bases of the junction unmatched. The length of the CDR3 is 15 residues. Per germline, CDR1 SGHRS and CDR2 YFSETQ.

This clone was seen a handful of times. The chain uses TRBV18 and TRBJ1-5, with a possible D match to TRBD1 (5 bases). Germline V CDR1 and CDR2: KGHSH, LQKENI. This CDR3 contains 13 residues. Trimming removed 6 bases from V and 7 bases from J, with 13 bases in between. The CDR3 region is CASSPGTEQPQHF. For the CDR3, the DNA is TGTGCCAGCTCGCCAGGGACCGAACAGCCCCAGCATTTT.

J is TRBJ1-1 and V is TRBV7-2; tentatively, D is TRBD1 (5 bases). The CDR3 is made up of 15 amino acids. CDR1 and CDR2 from the germline V gene are SGHTA and FQGNSA. Trimming took off 1 base at V and 3 bases at J, with 12 bases between the two ends. The CDR3 here is CASSLDRGRDTEAFF. The CDR3 DNA reads as TGTGCCAGCAGCTTAGATAGGGGAAGAGACACTGAAGCTTTCTTT.